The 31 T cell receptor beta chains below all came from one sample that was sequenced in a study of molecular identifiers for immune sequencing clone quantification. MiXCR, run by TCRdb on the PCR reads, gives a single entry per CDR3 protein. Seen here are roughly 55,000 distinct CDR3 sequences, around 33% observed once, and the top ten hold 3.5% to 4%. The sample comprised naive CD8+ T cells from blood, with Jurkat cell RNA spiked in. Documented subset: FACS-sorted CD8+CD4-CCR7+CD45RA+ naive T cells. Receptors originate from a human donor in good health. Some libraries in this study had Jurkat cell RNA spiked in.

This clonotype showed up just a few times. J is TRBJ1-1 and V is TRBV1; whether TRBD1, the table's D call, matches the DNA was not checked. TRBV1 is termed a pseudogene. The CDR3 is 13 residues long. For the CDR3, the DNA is TGCACCAAATTGGACAGATCGAACACTGAAGCTTTCTTT. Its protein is CTKLDRSNTEAFF.

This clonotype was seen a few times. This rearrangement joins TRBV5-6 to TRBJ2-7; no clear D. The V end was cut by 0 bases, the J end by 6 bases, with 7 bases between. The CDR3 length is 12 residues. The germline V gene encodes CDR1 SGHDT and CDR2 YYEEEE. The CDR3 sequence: CASSLGRSEQYF. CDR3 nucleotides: TGTGCCAGCAGCTTGGGGCGGTCCGAGCAGTACTTC.

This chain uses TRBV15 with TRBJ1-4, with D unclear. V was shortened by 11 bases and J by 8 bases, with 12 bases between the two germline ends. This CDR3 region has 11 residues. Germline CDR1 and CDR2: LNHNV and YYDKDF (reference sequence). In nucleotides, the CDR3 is TGTGCCTTCAGAGCCGGGGAAAAACTGTTTTTT. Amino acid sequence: CAFRAGEKLFF. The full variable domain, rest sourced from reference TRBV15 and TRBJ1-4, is DAMVIQNPRYQVTQFGKPVTLSCSQTLNHNVMYWYQQKSSQAPKLLFHYYDKDFNNEADTPDNFQSRRPNTSFCFLDIRSPGLGDTAMYLCAFRAGEKLFFGSGTQLSVL.

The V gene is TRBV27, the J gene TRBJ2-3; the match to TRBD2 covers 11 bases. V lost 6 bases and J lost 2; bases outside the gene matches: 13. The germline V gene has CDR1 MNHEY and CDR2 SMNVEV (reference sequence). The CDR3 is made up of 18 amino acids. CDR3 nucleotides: TGTGCCAGCAGCCTGTGGGGGATAGCGGGAGGGCCCACAGATACGCAGTATTTT. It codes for CASSLWGIAGGPTDTQYF.

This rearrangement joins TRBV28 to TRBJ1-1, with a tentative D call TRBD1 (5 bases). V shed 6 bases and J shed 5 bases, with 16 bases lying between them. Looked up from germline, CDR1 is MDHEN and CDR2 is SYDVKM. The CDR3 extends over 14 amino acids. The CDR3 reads CASRIGYTGTEAFF. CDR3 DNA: TGTGCCAGCAGAATCGGATACACAGGAACTGAAGCTTTCTTT.

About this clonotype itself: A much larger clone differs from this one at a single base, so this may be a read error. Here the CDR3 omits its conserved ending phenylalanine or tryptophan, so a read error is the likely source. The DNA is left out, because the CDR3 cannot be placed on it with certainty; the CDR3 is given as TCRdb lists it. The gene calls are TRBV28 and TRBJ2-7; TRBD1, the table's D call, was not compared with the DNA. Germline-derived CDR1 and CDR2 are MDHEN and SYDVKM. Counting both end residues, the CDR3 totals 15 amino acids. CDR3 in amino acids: CASSFPLASAYSPIL.

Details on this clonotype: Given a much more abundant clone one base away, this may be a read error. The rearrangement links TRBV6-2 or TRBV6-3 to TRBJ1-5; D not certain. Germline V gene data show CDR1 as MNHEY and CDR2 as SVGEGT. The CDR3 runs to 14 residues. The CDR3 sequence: CAGSYWEGSQPQHF. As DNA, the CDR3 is TGTGCCGGCAGTTACTGGGAGGGAAGTCAGCCCCAGCATTTT.

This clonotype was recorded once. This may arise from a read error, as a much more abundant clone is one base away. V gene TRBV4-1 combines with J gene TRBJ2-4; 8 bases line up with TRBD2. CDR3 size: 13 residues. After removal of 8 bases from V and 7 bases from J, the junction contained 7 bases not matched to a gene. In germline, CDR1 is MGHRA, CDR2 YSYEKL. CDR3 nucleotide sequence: TGCGCCAGCGGAGGAGCGGGAGACAACATTCAGTACTTC. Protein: CASGGAGDNIQYF.

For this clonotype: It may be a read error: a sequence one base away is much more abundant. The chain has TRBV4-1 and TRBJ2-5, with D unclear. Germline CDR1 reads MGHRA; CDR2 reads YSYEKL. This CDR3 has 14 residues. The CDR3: CASSQGRPQETQSF. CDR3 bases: TGCGCCAGCAGCCAAGGCAGGCCTCAAGAGACCCAGTCCTTC.

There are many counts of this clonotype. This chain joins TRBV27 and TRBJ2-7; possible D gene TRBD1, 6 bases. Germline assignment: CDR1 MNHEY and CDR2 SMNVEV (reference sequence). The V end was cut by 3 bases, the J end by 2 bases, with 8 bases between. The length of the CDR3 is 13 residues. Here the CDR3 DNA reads TGTGCCAGCAGTTTCGGGACAACCTACGAGCAGTACTTC. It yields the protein CASSFGTTYEQYF.

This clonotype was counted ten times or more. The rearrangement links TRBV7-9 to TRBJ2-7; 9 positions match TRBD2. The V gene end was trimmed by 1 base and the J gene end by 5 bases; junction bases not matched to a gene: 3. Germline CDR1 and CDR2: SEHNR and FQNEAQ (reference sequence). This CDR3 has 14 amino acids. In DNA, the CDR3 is TGTGCCAGCAGCTTAGGTAGCGGGAGTCACGAGCAGTACTTC. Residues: CASSLGSGSHEQYF.

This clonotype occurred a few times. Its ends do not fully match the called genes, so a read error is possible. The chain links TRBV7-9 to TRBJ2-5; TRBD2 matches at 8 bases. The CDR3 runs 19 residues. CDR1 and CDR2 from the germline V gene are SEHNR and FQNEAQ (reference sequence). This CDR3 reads CAGSLVWLAGSTHQETQYF. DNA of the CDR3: TGTGCCGGCAGCTTAGTGTGGCTAGCGGGCTCGACCCACCAAGAGACCCAGTACTTC.

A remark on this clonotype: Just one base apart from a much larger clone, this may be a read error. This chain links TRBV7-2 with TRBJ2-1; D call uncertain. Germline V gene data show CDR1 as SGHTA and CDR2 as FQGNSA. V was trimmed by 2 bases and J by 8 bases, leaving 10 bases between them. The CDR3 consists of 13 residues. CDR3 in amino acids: CASSLFTTYEQFF. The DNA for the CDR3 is TGTGCCAGCAGCTTATTTACTACCTATGAGCAGTTCTTC.

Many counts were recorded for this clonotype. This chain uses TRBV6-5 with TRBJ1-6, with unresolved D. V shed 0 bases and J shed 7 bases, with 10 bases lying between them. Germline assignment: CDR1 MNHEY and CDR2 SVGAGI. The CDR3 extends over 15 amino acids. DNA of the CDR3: TGTGCCAGCAGTTACTCGGTGACTGGGAATTCACCCCTCCACTTT. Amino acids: CASSYSVTGNSPLHF.

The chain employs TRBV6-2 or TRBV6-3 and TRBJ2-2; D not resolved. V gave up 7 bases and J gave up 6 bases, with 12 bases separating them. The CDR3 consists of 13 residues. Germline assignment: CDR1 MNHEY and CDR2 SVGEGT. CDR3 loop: CASTLVLSGELFF. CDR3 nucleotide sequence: TGTGCCAGCACTCTAGTCTTGTCCGGGGAGCTGTTTTTT.

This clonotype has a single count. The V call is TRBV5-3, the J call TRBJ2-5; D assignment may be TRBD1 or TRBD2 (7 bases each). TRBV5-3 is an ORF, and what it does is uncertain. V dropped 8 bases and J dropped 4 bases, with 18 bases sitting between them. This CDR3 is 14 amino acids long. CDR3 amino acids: CASSGVEGAETQYF. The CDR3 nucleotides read TGTGCCAGCAGCGGGGTGGAGGGGGCAGAGACCCAGTACTTC.

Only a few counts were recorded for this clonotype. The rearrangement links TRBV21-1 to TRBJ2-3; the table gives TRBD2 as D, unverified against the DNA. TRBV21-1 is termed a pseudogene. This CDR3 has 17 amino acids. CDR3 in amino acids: CASSTIGLSGRADTQYF. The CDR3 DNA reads TGTGCCAGCAGCACTATCGGTCTTAGCGGGAGGGCAGATACGCAGTATTTT.

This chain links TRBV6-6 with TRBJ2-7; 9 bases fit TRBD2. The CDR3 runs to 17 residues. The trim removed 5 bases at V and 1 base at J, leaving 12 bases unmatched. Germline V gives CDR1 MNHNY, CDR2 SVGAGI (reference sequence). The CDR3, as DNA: TGTGCCAGCAGTCTTAACAATCTAGCGGGACCATCCTACGAGCAGTACTTC. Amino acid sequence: CASSLNNLAGPSYEQYF.

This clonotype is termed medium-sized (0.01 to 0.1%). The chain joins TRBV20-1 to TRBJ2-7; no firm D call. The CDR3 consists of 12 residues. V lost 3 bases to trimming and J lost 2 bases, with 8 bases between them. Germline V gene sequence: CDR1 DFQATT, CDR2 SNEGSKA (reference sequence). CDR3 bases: TGCAGTGCTAGGGGCAGGCCCTACGAGCAGTACTTC. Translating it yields CSARGRPYEQYF.

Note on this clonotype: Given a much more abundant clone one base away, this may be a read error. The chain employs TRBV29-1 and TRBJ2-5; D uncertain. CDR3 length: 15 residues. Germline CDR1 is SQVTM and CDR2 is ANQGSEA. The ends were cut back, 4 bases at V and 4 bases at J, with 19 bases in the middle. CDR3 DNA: TGCAGCGTTGTCTCCCTAGGCAAGACCCGAGAGACCCAGTACTTC. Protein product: CSVVSLGKTRETQYF.

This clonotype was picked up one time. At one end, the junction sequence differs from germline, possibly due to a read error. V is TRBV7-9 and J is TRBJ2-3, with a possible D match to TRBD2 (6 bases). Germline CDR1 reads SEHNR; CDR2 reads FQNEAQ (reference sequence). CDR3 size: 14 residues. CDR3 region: CSSSLGGRGDTQYF. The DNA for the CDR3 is TGTTCCAGCAGCTTAGGAGGGCGAGGAGATACGCAGTATTTT. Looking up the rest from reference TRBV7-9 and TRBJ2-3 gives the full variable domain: DTGVSQNPRHKITKRGQNVTFRCDPISEHNRLYWYRQTLGQGPEFLTYFQNEAQLEKSRLLSDRFSAERPKGSFSTLEIQRTEQGDSAMYLCSSSLGGRGDTQYFGPGTRLTVL.

CDR3 coding DNA: TGTGCCAGCAGCCCCCCCCCGACCACAGATACGCAGTATTTT. This translates into CASSPPPTTDTQYF. V gene TRBV9 combines with J gene TRBJ2-3; D is ambiguous. Trimming cost V 4 bases and J 2 bases, with 11 bases left between them. CDR1 SGDLS and CDR2 YYNGEE come from the germline V gene. The CDR3 is made up of 14 amino acids.

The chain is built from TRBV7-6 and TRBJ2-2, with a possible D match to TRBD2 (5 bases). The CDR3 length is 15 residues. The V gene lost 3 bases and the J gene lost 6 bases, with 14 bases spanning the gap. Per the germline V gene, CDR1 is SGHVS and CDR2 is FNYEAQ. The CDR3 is CASSFSRSDAGELFF. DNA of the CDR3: TGTGCCAGCAGCTTTTCCCGTAGCGACGCCGGGGAGCTGTTTTTT.

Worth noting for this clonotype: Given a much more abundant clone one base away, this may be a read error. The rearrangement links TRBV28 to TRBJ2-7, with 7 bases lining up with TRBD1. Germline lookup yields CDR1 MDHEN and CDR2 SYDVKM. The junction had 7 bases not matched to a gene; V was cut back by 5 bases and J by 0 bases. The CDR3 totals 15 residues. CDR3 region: CASSTEGAPSYEQYF. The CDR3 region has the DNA TGTGCCAGCAGTACCGAGGGGGCCCCCTCCTACGAGCAGTACTTC.

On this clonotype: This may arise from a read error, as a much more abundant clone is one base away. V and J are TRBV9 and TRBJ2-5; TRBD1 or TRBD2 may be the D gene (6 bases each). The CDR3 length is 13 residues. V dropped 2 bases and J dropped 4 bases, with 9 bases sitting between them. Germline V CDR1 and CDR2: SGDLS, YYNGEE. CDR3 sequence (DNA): TGTGCCAGCAGCGTGGGGGGCCGAGAGACCCAGTACTTC. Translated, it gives CASSVGGRETQYF.

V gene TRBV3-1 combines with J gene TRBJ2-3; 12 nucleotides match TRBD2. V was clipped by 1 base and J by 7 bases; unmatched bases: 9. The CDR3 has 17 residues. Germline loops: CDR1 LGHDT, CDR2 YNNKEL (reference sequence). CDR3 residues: CASSQVGWTSGTHTQYF. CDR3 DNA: TGTGCCAGCAGCCAAGTTGGCTGGACTAGCGGGACCCATACGCAGTATTTT.

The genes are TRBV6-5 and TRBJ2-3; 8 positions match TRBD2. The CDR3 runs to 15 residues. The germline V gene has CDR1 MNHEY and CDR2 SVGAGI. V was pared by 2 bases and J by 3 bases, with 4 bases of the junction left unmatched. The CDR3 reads CASSYGVAGTDTQYF. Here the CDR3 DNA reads TGTGCCAGCAGTTACGGGGTAGCGGGGACAGATACGCAGTATTTT.

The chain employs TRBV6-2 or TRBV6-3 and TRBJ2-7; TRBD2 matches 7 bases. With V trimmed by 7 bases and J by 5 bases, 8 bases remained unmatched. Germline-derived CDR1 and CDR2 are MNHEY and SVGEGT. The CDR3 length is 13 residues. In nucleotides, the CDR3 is TGTGCCAGCACCGATTGGGGGGGTAACGAGCAGTACTTC. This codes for CASTDWGGNEQYF.

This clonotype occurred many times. The CDR3 region is CSGQGEDSYEQYF. CDR3 nucleotide sequence: TGCAGTGGTCAGGGGGAGGACTCCTACGAGCAGTACTTC. The chain has TRBV20-1 and TRBJ2-7; the D gene is possibly TRBD1 (7 bases). Trimming removed 7 bases at V and 0 bases at J, with 13 bases between. The CDR3 has 13 amino acids. CDR1 is DFQATT, CDR2 SNEGSKA, per germline (reference sequence).

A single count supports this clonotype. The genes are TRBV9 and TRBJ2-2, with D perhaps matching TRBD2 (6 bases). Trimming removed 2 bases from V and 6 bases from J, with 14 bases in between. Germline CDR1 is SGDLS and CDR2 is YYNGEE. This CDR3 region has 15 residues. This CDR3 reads CASSVDGSFAGELFF. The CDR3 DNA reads TGTGCCAGCAGCGTTGACGGGAGTTTCGCCGGGGAGCTGTTTTTT. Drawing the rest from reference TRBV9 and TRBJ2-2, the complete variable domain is DSGVTQTPKHLITATGQRVTLRCSPRSGDLSVYWYQQSLDQGLQFLIQYYNGEERAKGNILERFSAQQFPDLHSELNLSSLELGDSALYFCASSVDGSFAGELFFGEGSRLTVL.

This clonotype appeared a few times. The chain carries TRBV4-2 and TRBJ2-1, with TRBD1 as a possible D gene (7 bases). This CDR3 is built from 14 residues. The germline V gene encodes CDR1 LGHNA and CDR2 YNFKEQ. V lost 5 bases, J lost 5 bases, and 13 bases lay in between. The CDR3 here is CASSAGGRNNEQFF. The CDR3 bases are TGTGCCAGCAGCGCAGGGGGGCGGAACAATGAGCAGTTCTTC.